The 26 T cell receptor beta chains below all came from one sample that was sequenced in a study of beta chain features in type 1 diabetes. Study-wide points: Patients with Type 1 diabetes showed moderately but significantly shorter TCRB CDR3s in all four CD4+ subsets.

Expressed TCRB transcripts were sequenced, since all the RNA that had been isolated was reverse transcribed. Measured with immunoSEQ multiplex PCR; TCRdb has only the in-frame clones, and not every one. Counted here are 350,000 to 450,000 clones, over 9.5% occurring once; the ten biggest clones make up 0.0095% to 0.013%. No antigens are known for them. The sample was naive CD4+ T cells from blood. The receptors here all came from a young woman with type 1 diabetes.

V gene TRBV9 combines with J gene TRBJ2-1, with 8 bases that match TRBD1. The CDR3 covers 12 residues. V dropped 4 bases and J dropped 10; count of bases not matched to a gene: 4. In germline, CDR1 is SGDLS, CDR2 YYNGEE. CDR3 bases: TGTGCCAGCAGCAGTTCAGGGGGCGAGCAGTTCTTC. It is translated as CASSSSGGEQFF.

V and J are TRBV7-9 and TRBJ1-1; 8 bases line up with TRBD1. CDR1 is SEHNR, CDR2 FQNEAQ, per germline (reference sequence). The CDR3 has 14 residues. Losses at the gene ends were 1 base for V and 7 bases for J; bases not matched to a gene: 5. CDR3 protein: CASSLGQGRGEAFF. The CDR3 DNA sequence: TGTGCCAGCAGCTTAGGACAGGGGAGGGGTGAAGCTTTCTTT.

The gene calls are TRBV5-1 and TRBJ2-2; 11 bases align to TRBD2. V was pared by 2 bases and J by 2 bases, with 5 bases of the junction left unmatched. Germline CDR1 reads SGHRS; CDR2 reads YFSETQ. The CDR3 runs to 17 residues. The CDR3 region is CASSLTGTSGNTGELFF. The CDR3 coding sequence is TGCGCCAGCAGCTTAACCGGGACTAGCGGAAACACCGGGGAGCTGTTTTTT. Combining the CDR3 with reference TRBV5-1 and TRBJ2-2 gives the whole variable domain KAGVTQTPRYLIKTRGQQVTLSCSPISGHRSVSWYQQTPGQGLQFLFEYFSETQRNKGNFPGRFSGRQFSNSRSEMNVSTLELGDSALYLCASSLTGTSGNTGELFFGEGSRLTVL.

This clone was found a few times. CDR3 DNA sequence: TGTGCCAGTAGCGGAAGGACAGGTTGGGGCGAGCAGTACTTC. It codes for CASSGRTGWGEQYF. This sequence joins TRBV19 and TRBJ2-7; 7 bases align to TRBD1. Germline V gene data show CDR1 as LNHDA and CDR2 as SQIVND (reference sequence). This CDR3 has 14 amino acids. The V gene end was trimmed by 6 bases and the J gene end by 6 bases; junction bases not matched to a gene: 11.

This clone was counted only a few times. This chain joins TRBV6-5 and TRBJ2-5; tentatively, D is TRBD1 (5 bases). Deletions cut 8 bases from V and 7 bases from J, with 17 bases between. This CDR3 has 13 residues. Looked up from germline, CDR1 is MNHEY and CDR2 is SVGAGI. CDR3 residues: CASGQGLRRTQYF. CDR3 DNA sequence: TGTGCCAGCGGTCAGGGCTTGCGACGGACCCAGTACTTC.

In this sample, this clone turned up a few times. The chain couples TRBV19 to TRBJ1-1; D is uncertain. CDR3 length: 15 amino acids. Trimming cost V 5 bases and J 0 bases, with 13 bases left between them. Germline loops: CDR1 LNHDA, CDR2 SQIVND (reference sequence). CDR3 region: CASSSGLTVNTEAFF. Written as DNA, the CDR3 is TGTGCCAGTAGTTCAGGACTAACGGTGAACACTGAAGCTTTCTTT.

The rearrangement links TRBV7-2 to TRBJ2-1, with a tentative D call TRBD2 (5 bases). The germline V gene encodes CDR1 SGHTA and CDR2 FQGNSA. Trimming took off 1 base at V and 5 bases at J, with 12 bases between the two ends. The CDR3 runs to 15 residues. The CDR3 sequence: CASSLESLAHNEQFF. CDR3 DNA: TGTGCCAGCAGCTTAGAATCCCTAGCACACAATGAGCAGTTCTTC.

This chain uses TRBV7-2 with TRBJ2-1; 7 bases line up with TRBD2. CDR3 length: 15 amino acids. Losses at the gene ends were 1 base for V and 4 bases for J; bases not matched to a gene: 4. Germline CDR1 is SGHTA and CDR2 is FQGNSA. The CDR3 sequence is CASSLGREPYNEQFF. The CDR3 DNA is TGTGCCAGCAGCTTAGGGCGGGAGCCGTACAATGAGCAGTTCTTC.

The V gene is TRBV11-2, the J gene TRBJ2-1, with D perhaps TRBD2 (5 bases). The CDR3 spans 14 residues. CDR1 is SGHAT and CDR2 is FQNNGV in the germline V gene. V was clipped by 4 bases and J by 7 bases, with 14 bases between them. The CDR3 reads CASSSLIRRNEQFF. In nucleotides, the CDR3 is TGTGCCAGCAGCTCCTTGATCCGGAGGAATGAGCAGTTCTTC.

The gene calls are TRBV30 and TRBJ2-5; tentatively, D is TRBD1 (6 bases). Between the trimmed V and J ends, which lost 3 bases and 5 bases, there was a span of 13 bases. Germline V lookup: CDR1 GTSNPN, CDR2 SVGIG (reference sequence). The CDR3 covers 13 residues. The CDR3 reads CAWSGDIGETQYF. CDR3 in DNA: TGTGCCTGGAGCGGGGACATAGGGGAGACCCAGTACTTC.

This clone appeared a few times. J is TRBJ2-1 and V is TRBV20-1; D uncertain. Germline loops: CDR1 DFQATT, CDR2 SNEGSKA (reference sequence). CDR3 length: 10 residues. CDR3 DNA: TGCAGAGCCCTAGGCAATGAGCAGTTCTTC. Its translation: CRALGNEQFF.

The chain has TRBV7-3 and TRBJ2-1; tentative D call: TRBD1 (6 bases). Germline V gene sequence: CDR1 SGHTA, CDR2 FQGTGA. CDR3 size: 11 residues. Trimming took 5 bases from V and 10 from J, leaving 9 bases between them. This CDR3 is CASSQRGEQFF. CDR3 in DNA: TGTGCCAGCAGCCAAAGGGGGGAGCAGTTCTTC. Combining the CDR3 with reference TRBV7-3 and TRBJ2-1 gives the whole variable domain GAGVSQTPSNKVTEKGKYVELRCDPISGHTALYWYRQSLGQGPEFLIYFQGTGAADDSGLPNDRFFAVRPEGSVSTLKIQRTERGDSAVYLCASSQRGEQFFGPGTRLTVL.

Only a few counts were recorded for this clone. V and J are TRBV7-3 and TRBJ2-3, with D unresolved. From germline, CDR1 is SGHTA and CDR2 FQGTGA. The CDR3 extends over 13 amino acids. Trimming cost V 5 bases and J 6 bases, with 12 bases left between them. DNA for the CDR3: TGTGCCAGCAGCCCCGCCCTGCGGGATACGCAGTATTTT. It translates to CASSPALRDTQYF.

This clone was seen a handful of times. The V and J genes are TRBV6-5 and TRBJ1-2; D unclear. This CDR3 is 11 amino acids long. V was trimmed by 2 bases and J by 8 bases, leaving 6 bases between them. From germline, CDR1 is MNHEY and CDR2 SVGAGI. CDR3 DNA sequence: TGTGCCAGCAGTTACAGAGGGGGCTACACCTTC. Protein: CASSYRGGYTF.

This clone was picked up a small number of times. This chain joins TRBV15 and TRBJ2-3, with 7 bases matching TRBD1. This CDR3 is 17 amino acids long. V lost 3 bases to trimming and J lost 0 bases; unmatched junction nucleotides: 9. The germline gives CDR1 LNHNV, CDR2 YYDKDF (reference sequence). The CDR3 protein is CATSRRRGQASTDTQYF. As DNA, the CDR3 is TGTGCCACCAGCAGGCGTAGGGGGCAGGCTAGCACAGATACGCAGTATTTT.

This clone was recorded a few times. Other DNA sequences in the sample encode the same CDR3. The chain recombines TRBV28 with TRBJ2-7, with D unresolved. This CDR3 contains 11 residues. V was clipped by 6 bases and J by 4 bases, with 7 bases between them. Germline loops: CDR1 MDHEN, CDR2 SYDVKM. CDR3 region: CASRESYEQYF. CDR3 DNA sequence: TGTGCCAGCAGGGAGTCATACGAGCAGTACTTC.

The V gene is TRBV27, the J gene TRBJ2-7, with D maybe TRBD2 (5 bases). The CDR3 runs to 14 residues. V lost 4 bases and J 5 bases, leaving 15 bases between the germline ends. Germline-derived CDR1 and CDR2 are MNHEY and SMNVEV (reference sequence). The CDR3 sequence: CASSSGSPLHEQYF. CDR3 DNA sequence: TGTGCCAGCAGTTCGGGGTCTCCTCTCCACGAGCAGTACTTC.

The chain combines TRBV5-4 with TRBJ1-1; TRBD1 agrees at 7 bases. CDR3 length: 16 residues. CDR1 and CDR2 from the germline V gene are SGHNT and YYREEE (reference sequence). The junction had 9 bases not matched to a gene; V was cut back by 4 bases and J by 0 bases. The DNA of the CDR3 is TGTGCCAGCAGCCCGGCAGGGGGGTCCATGAACACTGAAGCTTTCTTT. Protein sequence: CASSPAGGSMNTEAFF.

This clone came up a few times. V gene TRBV23-1 combines with J gene TRBJ2-5; 8 bases match TRBD1. The J call may be mistaken, given a closer DNA end match to TRBJ2-7. TRBV23-1 is marked as an open reading frame, function uncertain. The CDR3 sequence is 15 residues long. Here the CDR3 DNA reads TGCGCCAGCAGTCAATACCTGACAGGGGAAAACGAGCAGTACTTC. As protein: CASSQYLTGENEQYF.

This clone was seen only a few times. V and J are TRBV28 and TRBJ2-1, with D possibly TRBD1 on 6 matching bases. Trimming shortened V by 10 bases and J by 6 bases, and 13 bases separated the two germline ends. The CDR3 sequence is 12 residues long. The germline CDR1 and CDR2 sequences are MDHEN and SYDVKM. The CDR3 DNA reads TGTGCCACCTGGGGCAGGGGCAATGAGCAGTTCTTC. This translates into CATWGRGNEQFF.

This chain joins TRBV7-9 and TRBJ2-1; 7 bases match TRBD1. This CDR3 is 12 amino acids long. The V gene end was trimmed by 4 bases and the J gene end by 7 bases; junction bases not matched to a gene: 1. Germline lookup yields CDR1 SEHNR and CDR2 FQNEAQ (reference sequence). The DNA for the CDR3 is TGTGCCAGCAGCTCACAGGGGAATGAGCAGTTCTTC. It translates to CASSSQGNEQFF.

This chain joins TRBV7-6 and TRBJ2-7; 8 bases are shared with TRBD1. Germline V lookup: CDR1 SGHVS, CDR2 FNYEAQ. Trimming removed 5 bases from V and 5 bases from J; junction bases left unmatched: 8. This CDR3 region has 14 residues. This CDR3 reads CASSVRQGSHEQYF. As DNA, the CDR3 is TGTGCCAGCAGCGTACGACAGGGGAGCCACGAGCAGTACTTC.

The V and J genes are TRBV5-4 and TRBJ2-3; 7 bases line up with TRBD1. This CDR3 spans 17 amino acids. From germline, CDR1 is SGHNT and CDR2 YYREEE (reference sequence). Trimming at V came to 4 bases and at J to 4 bases, leaving 15 bases not matched to a gene. CDR3 DNA sequence: TGTGCCAGCAGCCAACCCCCGACAGGGATTGCTGCAGATACGCAGTATTTT. Amino acids: CASSQPPTGIAADTQYF.

This clone has more than one count but fewer than ten. The V call is TRBV27, the J call TRBJ2-7; D not certain. CDR3 length: 14 residues. Germline CDR1 reads MNHEY; CDR2 reads SMNVEV (reference sequence). Trimming took 5 bases from V and 5 from J, leaving 16 bases between them. The CDR3 here is CASSPRPSRDEQYF. Here the CDR3 DNA reads TGTGCCAGCAGTCCCCGGCCCTCACGGGACGAGCAGTACTTC.

This chain joins TRBV7-2 and TRBJ1-1, with unresolved D. This CDR3 contains 12 residues. Trimming cost V 11 bases and J 6 bases, with 16 bases left between them. Germline CDR1 SGHTA, CDR2 FQGNSA. The CDR3 loop is CASVRDGAEAFF. The CDR3 DNA follows: TGTGCCTCGGTGCGGGATGGTGCTGAAGCTTTCTTT.

In this sample, this clone turned up a few times. J is TRBJ2-5 and V is TRBV13, with 7 bases that match TRBD1. V gave up 3 bases and J gave up 5 bases; unmatched junction bases: 6. Germline-derived CDR1 and CDR2 are PRHDT and FYEKMQ (reference sequence). The length of the CDR3 is 14 residues. CDR3 amino acids: CASSFKGAGETQYF. The CDR3, as DNA: TGTGCCAGCAGCTTTAAGGGGGCTGGGGAGACCCAGTACTTC. Filled out from reference TRBV13 and TRBJ2-5, the complete variable domain reads AAGVIQSPRHLIKEKRETATLKCYPIPRHDTVYWYQQGPGQDPQFLISFYEKMQSDKGSIPDRFSAQQFSDYHSELNMSSLELGDSALYFCASSFKGAGETQYFGPGTRLLVL.